This T cell receptor beta chain was retrieved from a study of identifying expanded T cells in peripheral blood. General observations from the study: Clone count variance between approximately two-week samples rose with total template count. Technical replicates showed approximately 1.2 changed clones; approximately 2 weeks approximately 16; four weeks 19.

Turning to this clone: Antigen: not known.

No infections or other immune events were documented during collection. Measured with immunoSEQ multiplex PCR; TCRdb has only the in-frame clones, and not every one. The sample holds roughly 100,000 clones, 87% seen once. The CDR3 extends over 17 amino acids. J lost 4 bases, V lost 5 bases, and 9 bases had no gene match. Germline V gives CDR1 SGHTA, CDR2 FQGNSA. The chain is built from TRBV7-2 and TRBJ2-1; 12 bases map to TRBD2. This clonotype was sampled from a person aged 18 to 70 in good health. The sample comprised blood. The CDR3 loop is CASSDGLAGRLYNEQFF. In DNA, the CDR3 is TGTGCCAGCAGCGACGGACTAGCGGGGCGCCTTTACAATGAGCAGTTCTTC.